The subject of this entry is one TCR beta chain. No antigen is known for it. The data belong to a study of shared clonotypes between healthy human individuals. Naive CD8 populations comprised CD45RO-negative cells positively selected for CCR7, excluding terminally differentiated effector memory CD45RA+ cells. Trimming pared 5 bases from V and 0 bases from J, leaving 11 bases between. The CDR3 length is 15 residues. CDR1 and CDR2 (germline): LNHDA, SQIVND (reference sequence). Authors' processing steps: Sequence data from immunoSEQ were junction-only and lacked quality scores; consequently, filtering differed. Assay: immunoSEQ multiplex PCR; the TCRdb copy retains only in-frame clones and omits some. V, J and clone size are taken as reported in that table, and D and trimming were inferred from the DNA itself. This sample has fewer than 850,000 clones, with around 96% found just once. Study-wide points: Rarefaction indicated that sorted-subset sequencing remained incomplete although depth was large.

The clonotype comes from a man aged 30 to 45 in good health. The chain employs TRBV19 and TRBJ1-3; D remains unclear. The source material was naive CD8+ T cells sorted from blood. The CDR3 DNA is TGTGCCAGTAGTCCCTTGCCAAGCTCTGGAAACACCATATATTTT. It specifies CASSPLPSSGNTIYF.